These 9 T cell receptor beta chains were sequenced from one sample in a study of T cell responses to AZD1222 COVID-19 vaccine. Produced via immunoSEQ multiplex PCR; TCRdb's table is partial and in-frame only. The sample includes about 110,000 clones, roughly 88% of them seen just once. The input for sequencing was peripheral blood, taken on day 0 of AZD1222 vaccination. The receptors originated from an adult in good health.

The CDR3 coding sequence is TGCAGCGTTGAATCTATGGGACTAGCAGCCTACAATGAGCAGTTCTTC. It yields the protein CSVESMGLAAYNEQFF. The chain carries TRBV29-1 and TRBJ2-1, with 9 positions matching TRBD2. The CDR3 runs to 16 residues. CDR1 and CDR2 from the germline V gene are SQVTM and ANQGSEA. V lost 2 bases to trimming and J lost 2 bases; unmatched junction nucleotides: 7.

V and J are TRBV3-1 (or the pseudogene TRBV3-2) and TRBJ2-1, with 7 bases matching TRBD2. V gave up 1 base and J gave up 9 bases; unmatched junction bases: 6. This CDR3 spans 14 amino acids. CDR1 and CDR2 (germline): LGHDT, YNNKEL (reference sequence). CDR3: CASSQAGLVVEQFF. The CDR3 bases are TGTGCCAGCAGCCAAGCAGGACTAGTCGTTGAGCAGTTCTTC.

The chain recombines TRBV18 with TRBJ1-1; the match to TRBD1 covers 7 bases. This CDR3 is 16 amino acids long. The V segment lost 6 bases and the J segment 4 bases; nucleotides outside the gene matches: 14. Germline V lookup: CDR1 KGHSH, CDR2 LQKENI. CDR3 sequence (DNA): TGTGCCAGCTCTTCCCGGGACAGCGGTGGGGGCACTGAAGCTTTCTTT. This encodes CASSSRDSGGGTEAFF.

The rearrangement uses TRBV4-2 and TRBJ2-7, with D possibly matching TRBD1 (6 bases). The length of the CDR3 is 16 residues. The V end lost 0 bases, the J end lost 0 bases, and 12 bases lay between the germline ends. Germline lookup yields CDR1 LGHNA and CDR2 YNFKEQ. The CDR3 sequence is CASSQEGAGSSYEQYF. For the CDR3, the DNA is TGTGCCAGCAGCCAAGAGGGGGCAGGGAGCTCCTACGAGCAGTACTTC.

The rearrangement joins TRBV5-8 to TRBJ2-3; D might be TRBD1 (6 bases). V was trimmed by 3 bases and J by 1 base, leaving 15 bases between them. Looked up from germline, CDR1 is SGHTS and CDR2 is YDEGEE. This CDR3 is built from 16 residues. The CDR3 nucleotides are TGTGCCAGCAGCTCCCCTAGGGGGTCGCGCACAGATACGCAGTATTTT. Translation: CASSSPRGSRTDTQYF.

V is TRBV30 and J is TRBJ2-5, with 12 bases fitting TRBD2. Trimming took 2 bases from V and 5 from J; bases not matched to a gene: 6. Germline V gene lookup returns CDR1 GTSNPN and CDR2 SVGIG (reference sequence). This CDR3 is 15 amino acids long. The CDR3 region has the DNA TGTGCCTGGAGTCCCGGAGGGACTAGCGGGGAGACCCAGTACTTC. Amino acids: CAWSPGGTSGETQYF.

The genes are TRBV11-2 and TRBJ1-3, with D tentatively TRBD1 (6 bases). V was shortened by 6 bases and J by 0 bases, with 12 bases between the two germline ends. Germline V CDR1 and CDR2: SGHAT, FQNNGV. The CDR3 spans 15 residues. The CDR3 DNA is TGTGCCAGCAGAAACACAGGGATCTCTGGAAACACCATATATTTT. As protein: CASRNTGISGNTIYF.

This clone was seen a few times. The chain recombines TRBV19 with TRBJ1-2; 9 bases align to TRBD1. CDR3 size: 12 residues. Per germline, CDR1 LNHDA and CDR2 SQIVND (reference sequence). The junction had 6 bases not matched to a gene; V was cut back by 6 bases and J by 10 bases. The CDR3 region is CASSLWTGVYTF. The CDR3 DNA sequence: TGTGCCAGTAGCCTGTGGACAGGGGTCTACACCTTC. The whole variable domain, remainder taken from reference TRBV19 and TRBJ1-2, is DGGITQSPKYLFRKEGQNVTLSCEQNLNHDAMYWYRQDPGQGLRLIYYSQIVNDFQKGDIAEGYSVSREKKESFPLTVTSAQKNPTAFYLCASSLWTGVYTFGSGTRLTVV.

The chain uses TRBV6-1 and TRBJ2-5; D remains unclear. The V and J ends lost 0 bases and 5 bases respectively, with 4 bases between them. In germline, CDR1 is MNHNS, CDR2 SASEGT. The CDR3 spans 12 residues. As DNA, the CDR3 is TGTGCCAGCAGTGAAGCCTGGGAGACCCAGTACTTC. It yields the protein CASSEAWETQYF.